This T cell receptor beta chain was captured by sequencing in a study of cytomegalovirus exposure and HLA in healthy donors (dated by TCRdb to 2016 to 2017). Some background on the complete study: An earlier analysis of 587 of the donors reported 276 Gb of sequence data and 117 million unique TCR beta sequences obtained from around 170 million T cells. About 300 gigabases of sequencing data and approximately 80 million unique TCR sequences were included in an early release covering around 650 HLA-typed donors. Among the roughly 410 genotyped donors, 75% to 90% belonged to the genetic ancestry cluster associated with self-reported Caucasian donors. The study aimed to test whether cataloging public T cell receptors could reveal signatures of past pathogen exposure. The study used immunosequencing to profile the T cell repertoires of several hundred subjects and linked those repertoires to cytomegalovirus serostatus. Along with the roughly 670-subject first cohort, a separate validation cohort of around 110 different subjects was used. The study combined high-throughput TCR immunosequencing, statistical association of individual TCRs with disease status, and machine learning to predict cytomegalovirus infection status. A later analysis re-analyzed previously published TCR beta repertoires from approximately 700 donors and added high-resolution HLA genotyping to study TCR occurrence patterns. The later analysis used no new phenotypic data to find candidate immune exposures, relying instead on TCR beta sequences and their occurrence across donors. An earlier analysis of 500 to 750 of the donors applied high-throughput TCR beta sequencing to assess whether each TCR beta V gene segment acted as functional or pseudogenic. Donor age, sex, ethnicity and CMV serostatus were compiled alongside the repertoire data. Genome-wide SNP genotypes for about 60% of the roughly 670 donors were used in a later genetic analysis, which treated that subset as a discovery cohort. Every discovery cohort repertoire had been produced on one sequencing platform. HLA typing covered class I and class II loci at four-digit resolution. The number of typed donors differed by locus: about 620-640 for A, B, C, DRB1 and DQB1; 500 to 550 for DQA1; about 600 for DPA1; and around 470 for DPB1. Because of strong linkage in the cohort, a few DR-DQ haplotypes were treated as single units for association and clustering. On average, around 240,000 unique TCR beta nucleotide sequences were sequenced per donor among 350 to 400 genotyped donors of the cohort, with roughly 18% of those sequences being non-productive. On the study overall, not on this receptor specifically: In vitro tests confirmed that three of the cytomegalovirus-associated TCR beta chains recognize cytomegalovirus antigens. According to a later genetic analysis, donors in an Asian-associated ancestry cluster had fewer N-insertions in productive TCRs than the roughly 700-donor mean. According to the authors, the approach could potentially be generalized to other disease states and immunological phenotypes. The study listed approximately 150 TCR beta chains as associated with cytomegalovirus. Correlated functional status among segregating V segments might reflect linkage disequilibrium, but an unknown experimental factor could not be ruled out. An association between a missense DCLRE1C variant and V-gene and J-gene trimming of TCR beta chains was found in a later genetic analysis and replicated in an independent cohort. A later analysis reported that several top co-occurrence clusters appeared linked to parvovirus B19, influenza, CMV and Epstein-Barr virus. Roughly uniform sequencing depth across donors was assumed in presence/absence analyses, although this assumption may not hold. The sequencing pipeline was judged likely to have produced a cluster of highly shared sequence variants as a technical artifact. Compared with equally common non-associated chains, HLA-associated TCR beta chains in a later analysis were more clonally expanded and had lower generation probabilities. Cytomegalovirus status was reported to be diagnosed by the classifier with high specificity and sensitivity in both the original and validation cohorts. Immune exposure information for the cohort was limited to CMV serostatus. When HLA alleles, especially DR and DQ, strongly co-occurred, attributing TCR associations to individual alleles was difficult. Some IMGT-functional V segments, including TRBV6-2 and TRBV6-3, could not be distinguished by the 87-base-pair reads and were therefore excluded. Because some donors lacked HLA typing at each locus, the association tests relied only on the typed subset. A further reported finding was that TCR beta sequences accurately predicted the HLA-A and HLA-B alleles for most subjects in the first cohort. Only TCR beta chains were sequenced in this cohort, and the absence of alpha or paired-chain data limited detectable features. In a later analysis, most CMV-associated TCR beta chains were found to appear HLA-restricted, with HLA associations seemingly driven largely by CMV exposure. Most TCR sequences were observed very rarely across donors, whereas some public TCRs were present in many individuals. In a later analysis, some 17,000 TCR beta sequences were associated with specific HLA alleles at a false discovery rate of 0.05. In an earlier analysis of some 550 of the donors, most TCR beta V segments were observed in productive rearrangements about 90% or about 30% of the time, broadly matching IMGT annotations. According to a later analysis, TCR association rates differed among HLA loci, with DRB1 alleles showing the most associated TCRs and HLA-C alleles showing the fewest. Approximately 18 rarely observed V segments, including chromosome 9 orphons, were excluded from the earlier analysis of about 610 of the donors because counts were too low.

V drops 5 bases and J drops 7 bases, leaving 14 bases in between. CDR1 and CDR2 were assigned from the germline V gene as MGHDK and SYGVNS. The CDR3, from cysteine to phenylalanine, totals 13 residues. Of all the DNA, just the CDR3 is kept, 39 bases in frame from base 1. The library was made by the immunoSEQ multiplex PCR assay. For the multiplex PCR, a mixture combining 60 forward primers for TCR Vbeta segments and 13 reverse primers for TCR Jbeta segments was used. The CDR3 region of rearranged TCR beta genes was amplified from genomic DNA with a multiplex PCR assay. The amplified TCR beta libraries were sequenced on the Illumina HiSeq System as 87-base-pair reads. The original pipeline was this. In a later analysis, roughly 80 million unique TCR beta chains were counted across the approximately 640 repertoires, and about 10 million of these chains were shared by at least two donors. To remove PCR and sequencing errors, raw reads were error-corrected and collapsed into unique sequences using a nearest-neighbor algorithm that merged closely related sequences. To assign V, D and J gene segments, CDR3 sequences were aligned to IMGT reference sequences. For a sequence to be retained, a match of at least six nucleotides was required to both a V gene segment and a J gene segment. A rearrangement counted as productive if the CDR3 had no stop codons and remained in frame with V and J, and every other rearrangement counted as non-productive. Following IMGT convention, CDR3 was defined as the stretch from the second conserved V-encoded cysteine up to the conserved J-encoded phenylalanine. The earlier analysis of fewer than 700 of the donors excluded sequences that lacked an unambiguous match to a single V gene segment. In an earlier analysis of 587 of the donors, V segments were called functional above 56.7% productive rearrangements and were called segregating when the between-donor standard deviation exceeded 5%. A statistical classification framework was developed to diagnose cytomegalovirus status using the catalog of TCR beta chain sequences. In a later analysis, V and J genes were assigned by comparing TCR nucleotide sequences against IMGT/GENE-DB human TR gene sequences. A later analysis assigned CDR3 sequences and most-parsimonious VDJ recombination scenarios with the TCRdist pipeline. In a later analysis, each TCR beta chain was defined by its CDR3 amino acid sequence together with its V-gene family, and reads lacking a unique V-gene family were excluded. To address suspected cross-contamination and a sequencing artifact, a later analysis removed 450 to 700 highly shared, low-generation-probability nucleotide sequences. In a later analysis, a clonal expansion index was calculated for each public chain from normalized within-repertoire ranks of inferred template counts. A later analysis computed generation probabilities with a VDJ recombination model fitted to out-of-frame rearrangements, and checked the results against IGoR. A later analysis scored TCR-TCR, TCR-HLA and TCR-CMV co-occurrence with hypergeometric tests, applying a repertoire-size bias correction to TCR pairs. False discovery rates were estimated in a later analysis by permuting HLA or CMV assignments 20 times. A later analysis grouped co-occurring TCRs with DBSCAN, adding TCRdist sequence similarity when clustering within HLA-allele-positive subsets. For co-occurrence clustering, repertoires with fewer than 30,000 or more than 120,000 public chains were excluded, along with roughly five repertoires with anomalous nucleotide sharing. This is the immuneACCESS table as TCRdb keeps it, with only in-frame sequences that have V and J called. A part of the clones is gone; compared with another copy, unresolved V genes explain less than half, and the rest is unexplained. For V, J and clone size, that table is used; D and trimming come from the DNA. The sample yields around 120,000 clones; 75% to 85% were counted once. Of the sample, almost 6% falls within the top ten clones.

In total, 666 healthy bone marrow donors made up the cohort. Cohort members were all nominally healthy when sampled, although unrecorded immune exposures were likely present. The donor tested CMV seropositive and was one of the 289 seropositive cohort members. Each donor provided a peripheral blood sample, and peripheral blood mononuclear cells were used for TCR beta sequencing. Genomic DNA was extracted from the blood cell samples with the Qiagen DNeasy Blood Extraction Kit. This clone showed up just once. The antigen it binds to is not known. Qualities for individual bases were not recorded, and no much larger clone is one base off.

Sequencing was carried out using PBMCs. This sequence was found in a woman in her 40s in good health and CMV-seropositive. The sequence is built from TRBV25-1 and TRBJ1-2; a tentative D call is TRBD1 (6 bases match). The nucleotide sequence is TGTGCCAGCAGTCGGGGGGGGGCGCTTGGCTACACCTTC. Its translation reads: CASSRGGALGYTF.